This entry lists 25 T cell receptor beta chains sequenced from one sample in a study of T cells in Graves' hyperthyroidism and ophthalmopathy. RNA transcripts were the template for amplifying TCR beta CDR3 regions. TCR CDR3 underwent first-round RT-PCR with the HTBI primer set. MiXCR was run by TCRdb on the multiplex PCR reads, yielding one entry per CDR3 protein. The table records around 580,000 distinct CDR3 sequences, over 15% of them present only once. Sequenced input: blood. The receptor set was obtained from a young woman with Graves' hyperthyroidism.

V gene TRBV5-1 combines with J gene TRBJ2-1; TRBD1 aligns across 7 bases. The germline gives CDR1 SGHRS, CDR2 YFSETQ. The V segment lost 0 bases and the J segment 3 bases; nucleotides outside the gene matches: 6. The CDR3 is made up of 16 amino acids. CDR3 region: CASSLDRDSIYNEQFF. The CDR3 coding sequence is TGCGCCAGCAGCTTGGACCGGGACAGCATCTACAATGAGCAGTTCTTC.

This clonotype appeared a few times. The junction departs from the called germline gene at one end, perhaps through a read error. J is TRBJ2-5 and V is TRBV5-1, with D perhaps TRBD2 (6 bases). The CDR3 has 14 amino acids. Looked up from germline, CDR1 is SGHRS and CDR2 is YFSETQ. The CDR3 region is CASSFQAGREAQYF. DNA for the CDR3: TGCGCCAGCAGCTTTCAGGCGGGGAGAGAGGCCCAGTACTTC.

This chain uses TRBV4-3 with TRBJ1-1; D is ambiguous. Trimming pared 1 base from V and 3 bases from J, leaving 18 bases between. This CDR3 has 17 amino acids. The germline gives CDR1 LGHNA, CDR2 YSLEER. CDR3 in amino acids: CASSQAMEYGLHTEAFF. As DNA, the CDR3 is TGCGCCAGCAGCCAAGCGATGGAGTACGGGTTACACACTGAAGCTTTCTTT.

This clonotype was picked up a small number of times. The chain carries TRBV7-2 and TRBJ2-5; TRBD2 agrees at 10 bases. CDR3 length: 19 amino acids. J lost 2 bases, V lost 3 bases, and 15 bases had no gene match. The germline V gene encodes CDR1 SGHTA and CDR2 FQGNSA. CDR3 sequence: CASSFKSAGGVFAQETQYF. CDR3 bases: TGTGCCAGCAGCTTTAAATCAGCGGGGGGGGTGTTTGCACAAGAGACCCAGTACTTC.

This chain links TRBV25-1 with TRBJ1-4; tentatively, D is TRBD1 (5 bases). The V end was cut by 3 bases, the J end by 7 bases, with 15 bases between. This CDR3 contains 15 residues. The germline gives CDR1 MGHDK, CDR2 SYGVNS. The CDR3 DNA is TGTGCCAGCAGTGAGTCGTCCGGGAGGGGTGAAAAACTGTTTTTT. This codes for CASSESSGRGEKLFF.

The rearrangement joins TRBV20-1 to TRBJ2-2; 9 nucleotides align to TRBD2. Looked up from germline, CDR1 is DFQATT and CDR2 is SNEGSKA (reference sequence). V shed 6 bases and J 5 bases; nucleotides not matched to a gene: 19. CDR3 length: 18 amino acids. In nucleotides, the CDR3 is TGCAGTGCGGCGTTTCGCGGGGGGGTCGTAGAAACTACCGGGGAGCTGTTTTTT. Amino acid sequence: CSAAFRGGVVETTGELFF.

The V gene is TRBV5-1, the J gene TRBJ2-7; no clear D gene. Trimming stripped 0 bases from V and 2 bases from J, with 12 bases between. CDR1 and CDR2 (germline): SGHRS, YFSETQ. This CDR3 region has 15 residues. Here the CDR3 reads CASSLAGEVPYEQYF. Written as DNA, the CDR3 is TGCGCCAGCAGCTTGGCCGGTGAGGTACCCTACGAGCAGTACTTC.

The sample holds a few counts of this clonotype. The chain joins TRBV19 to TRBJ2-1; 8 positions agree with TRBD1. Germline lookup yields CDR1 LNHDA and CDR2 SQIVND (reference sequence). With V trimmed by 7 bases and J by 8 bases, 10 bases remained unmatched. The CDR3 is 14 amino acids. CDR3 sequence: CASNQGARSHEQFF. CDR3 nucleotides: TGTGCCAGTAACCAGGGGGCGCGCTCCCATGAGCAGTTCTTC.

This clonotype appeared many times. The chain combines TRBV20-1 with TRBJ2-3, with 8 bases identical to TRBD1. Trimming took 8 bases from V and 5 from J; bases not matched to a gene: 9. CDR1 and CDR2 (germline): DFQATT, SNEGSKA (reference sequence). CDR3 size: 13 residues. In DNA, the CDR3 is TGCAGTAGCCGCAGGGGGCGGGAAGATACGCAGTATTTT. Encoded protein: CSSRRGREDTQYF.

Many counts were recorded for this clonotype. The chain uses TRBV11-2 and TRBJ2-1; 8 bases align to TRBD1. This CDR3 has 16 residues. Trimming cost V 5 bases and J 4 bases; bases outside gene matches: 10. Looked up from germline, CDR1 is SGHAT and CDR2 is FQNNGV. The CDR3 sequence is CASSGGGTGEYNEQFF. DNA for the CDR3: TGTGCCAGCAGCGGAGGCGGGACAGGCGAATACAATGAGCAGTTCTTC.

The V call is TRBV12-3 or TRBV12-4, the J call TRBJ2-3, with D hard to call. Trimming shortened V by 7 bases and J by 4 bases, and 15 bases separated the two germline ends. There are 14 residues in the CDR3. CDR3 nucleotides: TGTGCCAGCATTCGTAGGGAAGAAGCAGATACGCAGTATTTT. As protein: CASIRREEADTQYF.

This clonotype has at least ten counts. This rearrangement joins TRBV3-1 to TRBJ2-1; TRBD1 or TRBD2 may be the D gene (5 bases each). Germline V lookup: CDR1 LGHDT, CDR2 YNNKEL (reference sequence). The length of the CDR3 is 15 residues. Trimming took off 1 base at V and 8 bases at J, with 15 bases between the two ends. The CDR3 loop reads CASSQVWGKGDEQFF. CDR3 DNA sequence: TGTGCCAGCAGCCAAGTCTGGGGGAAAGGCGATGAGCAGTTCTTC.

The CDR3 nucleotides are TGTGCCAGCAGGCCGGGACTACCGAACACCGGGGAGCTGTTTTTT. Translated, it gives CASRPGLPNTGELFF. This chain links TRBV2 with TRBJ2-2, with 7 bases aligning to TRBD2. Germline V gene lookup returns CDR1 SNHLY and CDR2 FYNNEI. The J segment lost 0 bases and the V segment lost 6 bases, leaving 4 bases of the junction unmatched. This CDR3 spans 15 amino acids.

The chain recombines TRBV6-1 with TRBJ2-1; D gene uncertain. This CDR3 is built from 13 residues. CDR1 is MNHNS and CDR2 is SASEGT in the germline V gene. With 6 bases removed from V and 10 bases from J, the gap between germline ends came to 16 bases. CDR3 bases: TGTGCCAGCAGCGCCGCCTGGAATAGCGAGCAGTTCTTC. This codes for CASSAAWNSEQFF.

This chain joins TRBV3-1 and TRBJ1-3; D uncertain. CDR1 and CDR2 (germline): LGHDT, YNNKEL (reference sequence). This CDR3 is 16 amino acids long. V was trimmed by 5 bases and J by 0 bases, leaving 14 bases between them. CDR3 in amino acids: CASSILVPSSGNTIYF. In nucleotides, the CDR3 is TGTGCCAGCAGCATTCTGGTCCCGAGCTCTGGAAACACCATATATTTT.

This clonotype was counted ten times or more. The gene calls are TRBV6-2 or TRBV6-3 and TRBJ1-1, with TRBD1 as a possible D gene (6 bases). Trimming pared 2 bases from V and 0 bases from J, leaving 16 bases between. The germline gives CDR1 MNHEY, CDR2 SVGEGT. CDR3 length equals 17 residues. The CDR3 is CASSYLLGGAMNTEAFF. DNA for the CDR3: TGTGCCAGCAGTTACCTGCTAGGGGGGGCCATGAACACTGAAGCTTTCTTT.

The V and J genes are TRBV27 and TRBJ1-2, with D perhaps TRBD1 (5 bases). Per the germline V gene, CDR1 is MNHEY and CDR2 is SMNVEV (reference sequence). Deletions cut 8 bases from V and 0 bases from J, with 13 bases between. The CDR3 runs 14 residues. The CDR3 DNA sequence: TGTGCCAGCTTCGTGGGGGGGGCTAACTATGGCTACACCTTC. This encodes CASFVGGANYGYTF.

At least ten counts were recorded for this clonotype. In DNA form, the CDR3 reads TGCAGTGCTAGAGATCTAGCCCGGGGGAACACTGAAGCTTTCTTT. Its protein is CSARDLARGNTEAFF. The chain links TRBV20-1 to TRBJ1-1; D ambiguous. Germline lookup yields CDR1 DFQATT and CDR2 SNEGSKA (reference sequence). Trimming removed 0 bases at V and 1 base at J, with 12 bases between. The CDR3 has 15 residues.

This clonotype was observed a handful of times. The gene calls are TRBV12-5 and TRBJ1-6; D unclear. CDR1 LGHNT and CDR2 FRNRAP come from the germline V gene. V lost 6 bases and J 5 bases, leaving 11 bases between the germline ends. This CDR3 is built from 14 residues. The CDR3: CASGVGLDNSPLHF. The CDR3 DNA reads TGTGCTAGTGGGGTCGGTCTGGATAATTCACCCCTCCACTTT.

Only a few counts were recorded for this clonotype. The J gene is TRBJ1-2, the V gene TRBV20-1; 7 bases agree with TRBD1. J was trimmed by 2 bases and V by 2 bases; bases with no gene match: 14. Germline-derived CDR1 and CDR2 are DFQATT and SNEGSKA (reference sequence). This CDR3 has 17 amino acids. The CDR3 coding sequence is TGCAGTGCTAGATCCCCTAAGATGGGACAGAGAAACTATGGCTACACCTTC. Amino acid sequence: CSARSPKMGQRNYGYTF.

This clonotype occurred many times. The CDR3 spells CASRGGVSNTEAFF. The CDR3, as DNA: TGCGCCAGCAGGGGGGGTGTCTCGAACACTGAAGCTTTCTTT. V usage is TRBV5-1 and J usage is TRBJ1-1, with TRBD1 as a possible D gene (5 bases). Germline CDR1 and CDR2: SGHRS and YFSETQ. This CDR3 has 14 residues. The V gene lost 5 bases and the J gene lost 1 base, with 12 bases spanning the gap.

Ten or more counts support this clonotype. The chain employs TRBV11-3 and TRBJ2-3, with D hard to call. Germline V gives CDR1 SGHNT, CDR2 YENEEA. The CDR3 spans 14 residues. Trimming took 4 bases from V and 2 from J, leaving 10 bases between them. The chain's CDR3 is CASSSGGPTDTQYF. CDR3 coding DNA: TGTGCCAGCAGCTCCGGCGGACCCACAGATACGCAGTATTTT.

This clonotype came up many times. The genes are TRBV6-1 and TRBJ2-3, with D uncertain. V lost 7 bases and J 5 bases, leaving 7 bases between the germline ends. Per germline, CDR1 MNHNS and CDR2 SASEGT. The CDR3 runs to 11 residues. The CDR3 nucleotides are TGTGCCAGCATCGTAGGAGATACGCAGTATTTT. Translated: CASIVGDTQYF.

This clonotype was counted ten times or more. The CDR3 DNA reads TGCGCCAGCAGCCTAGATCCTCAGGTAGCCTACAATGAGCAGTTCTTC. Translation gives CASSLDPQVAYNEQFF. The V call is TRBV5-1, the J call TRBJ2-1; no clear D. CDR1 is SGHRS, CDR2 YFSETQ, per germline. V was trimmed by 4 bases and J by 2 bases, leaving 16 bases between them. The CDR3 consists of 16 residues.

There are many counts of this clonotype. The chain combines TRBV20-1 with TRBJ2-3; the D is unclear. Looked up from germline, CDR1 is DFQATT and CDR2 is SNEGSKA (reference sequence). V lost 1 base and J lost 0, with 8 bases in between. The length of the CDR3 is 14 residues. The CDR3 sequence is CSARASRSTDTQYF. The CDR3 region has the DNA TGCAGTGCTAGAGCCTCACGTAGCACAGATACGCAGTATTTT.